This T cell receptor beta chain appears in the sequencing data of a study of shared clonotypes between healthy human individuals. Splitting the CD4+ cells yielded a CD45RA+ naive subset and a CD45RA-negative memory subset. A word on this clone: Its antigen is currently unknown.

Evenly divided among several immunoSEQ plates was the genomic DNA of each subset. Profiling relied on immunoSEQ multiplex PCR, and the TCRdb table lists in-frame clones only, not all of them. The sample consists of fewer than 3 million clones, approximately 90% of them appearing once. The study, taken as a whole, reports: Naive subsets generally exceeded memory subsets in estimated richness. Relative to their counterparts shared across all four donors, non-shared clonotypes exhibited diminished generation probabilities.

The receptor was derived from a man between 18 and 29 years old in good health. Some clones in this sample may be carry-over from other donors' samples. The material sequenced was naive CD4+ T cells from PBMCs. The subset denotes: CD45RA+ positively selected.

CDR3 region: CAWSRGTVLGYTF. The CDR3 bases are TGTGCCTGGAGTAGGGGGACAGTGCTTGGCTACACCTTC. The chain has TRBV30 and TRBJ1-2; 7 nucleotides align to TRBD1. Germline V gene sequence: CDR1 GTSNPN, CDR2 SVGIG (reference sequence). The CDR3 runs to 13 residues. With 2 bases clipped from V and 7 bases from J, the junction kept 7 bases outside the gene matches. Complete variable domain (other parts from reference TRBV30 and TRBJ1-2): SQTIHQWPATLVQPVGSPLSLECTVEGTSNPNLYWYRQAAGRGLQLLFYSVGIGQISSEVPQNLSASRPQDRQFILSSKKLLLSDSGFYLCAWSRGTVLGYTFGSGTRLTVV.